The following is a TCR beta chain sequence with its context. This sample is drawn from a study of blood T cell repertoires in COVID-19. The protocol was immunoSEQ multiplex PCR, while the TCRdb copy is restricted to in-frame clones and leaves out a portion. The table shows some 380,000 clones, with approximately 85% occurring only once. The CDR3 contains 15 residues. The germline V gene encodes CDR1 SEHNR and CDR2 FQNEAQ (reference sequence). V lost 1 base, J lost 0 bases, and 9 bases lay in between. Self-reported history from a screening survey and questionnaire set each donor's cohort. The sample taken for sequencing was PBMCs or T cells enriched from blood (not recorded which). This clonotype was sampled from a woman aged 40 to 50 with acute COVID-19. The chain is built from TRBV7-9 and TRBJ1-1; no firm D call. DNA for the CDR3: TGTGCCAGCAGCTTAGTCCCGGAGATGAACACTGAAGCTTTCTTT. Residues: CASSLVPEMNTEAFF.